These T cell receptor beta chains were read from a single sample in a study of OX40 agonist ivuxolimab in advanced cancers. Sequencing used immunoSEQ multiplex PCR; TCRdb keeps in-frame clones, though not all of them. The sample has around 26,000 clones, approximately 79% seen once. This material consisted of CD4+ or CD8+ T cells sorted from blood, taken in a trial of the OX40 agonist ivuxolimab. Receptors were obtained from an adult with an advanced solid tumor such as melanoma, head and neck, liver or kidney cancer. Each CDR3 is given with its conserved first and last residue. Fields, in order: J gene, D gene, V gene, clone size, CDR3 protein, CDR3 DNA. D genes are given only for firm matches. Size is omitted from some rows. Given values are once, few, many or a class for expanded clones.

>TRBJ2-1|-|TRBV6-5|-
CASRLGRGLNEQFF
TGTGCCAGCAGGCTCGGGAGGGGGCTAAATGAGCAGTTCTTC
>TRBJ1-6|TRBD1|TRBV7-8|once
CASSPGQANYYNSPLHF
TGTGCCAGCAGCCCGGGACAGGCGAACTACTATAATTCACCCCTCCACTTT
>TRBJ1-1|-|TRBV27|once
CASSDRGGGTEAFF
TGTGCCAGCAGTGACCGAGGGGGTGGGACTGAAGCTTTCTTT
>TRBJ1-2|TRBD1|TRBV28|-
CASSSRTGPYYGYTF
TGTGCCAGCAGCTCCCGGACAGGGCCGTACTATGGCTACACCTTC
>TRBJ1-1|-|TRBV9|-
CASSVGVVTEAFF
TGTGCCAGCAGCGTTGGGGTTGTAACTGAAGCTTTCTTT
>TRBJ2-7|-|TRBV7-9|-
CASSLYGPSYEQYF
TGTGCCAGCAGCTTATACGGGCCTTCCTACGAGCAGTACTTC
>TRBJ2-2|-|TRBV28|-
CASSLNTGELFF
TGTGCCAGCAGTTTAAACACCGGGGAGCTGTTTTTT
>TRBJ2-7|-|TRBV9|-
CASSVRLGNYEQYF
TGTGCCAGCAGCGTCAGACTAGGAAACTACGAGCAGTACTTC
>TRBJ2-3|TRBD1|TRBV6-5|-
CASSYSGTGSDTQYF
TGTGCCAGCAGTTACTCCGGGACAGGGTCAGATACGCAGTATTTT
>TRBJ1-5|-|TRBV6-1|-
CASSEIAPPAPQHF
TGTGCCAGCAGTGAAATCGCCCCTCCGGCGCCCCAGCATTTT
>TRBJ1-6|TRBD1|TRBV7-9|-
CASSENRDRVRNSPLHF
TGTGCCAGCAGCGAAAACCGGGACAGGGTGCGTAATTCACCCCTCCACTTT
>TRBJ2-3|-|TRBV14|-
CASSQGSTDTQYF
TGTGCCAGCAGCCAGGGCTCTACAGATACGCAGTATTTT
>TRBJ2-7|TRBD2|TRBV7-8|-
CASSSSGLAGLNEQYF
TGTGCCAGCAGCTCGTCGGGACTAGCGGGACTAAACGAGCAGTACTTC
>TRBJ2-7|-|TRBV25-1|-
CASSSLASGSEQYF
TGTGCCAGCAGCAGCCTAGCGTCGGGGAGCGAGCAGTACTTC
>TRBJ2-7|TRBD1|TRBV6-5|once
CASTTGGNEQYF
TGTGCCAGCACCACAGGGGGGAACGAGCAGTACTTC